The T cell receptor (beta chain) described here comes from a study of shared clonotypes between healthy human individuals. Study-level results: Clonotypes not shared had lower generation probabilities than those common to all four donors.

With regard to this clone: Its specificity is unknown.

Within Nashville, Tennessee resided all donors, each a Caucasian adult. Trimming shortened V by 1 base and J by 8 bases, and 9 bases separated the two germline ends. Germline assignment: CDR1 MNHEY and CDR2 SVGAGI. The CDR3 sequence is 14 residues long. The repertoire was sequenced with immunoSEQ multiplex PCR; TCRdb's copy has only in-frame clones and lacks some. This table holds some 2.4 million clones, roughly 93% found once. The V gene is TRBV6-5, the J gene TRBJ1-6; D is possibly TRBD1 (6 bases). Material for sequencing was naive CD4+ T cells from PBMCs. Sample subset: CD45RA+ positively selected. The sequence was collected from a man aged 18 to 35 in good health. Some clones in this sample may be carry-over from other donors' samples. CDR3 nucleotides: TGTGCCAGCAGTTACTACAGGGAGTATTCACCCCTCCACTTT. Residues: CASSYYREYSPLHF.